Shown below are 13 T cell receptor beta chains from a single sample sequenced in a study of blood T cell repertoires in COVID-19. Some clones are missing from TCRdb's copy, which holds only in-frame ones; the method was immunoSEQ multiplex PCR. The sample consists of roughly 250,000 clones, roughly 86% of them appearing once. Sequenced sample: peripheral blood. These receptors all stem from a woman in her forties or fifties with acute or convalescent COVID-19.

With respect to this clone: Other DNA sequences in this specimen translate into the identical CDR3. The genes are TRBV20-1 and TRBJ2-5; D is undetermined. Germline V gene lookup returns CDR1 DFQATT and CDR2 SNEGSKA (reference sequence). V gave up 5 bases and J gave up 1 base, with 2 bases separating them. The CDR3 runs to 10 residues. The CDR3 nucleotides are TGCAGTGCTCTCCAAGAGACCCAGTACTTC. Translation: CSALQETQYF.

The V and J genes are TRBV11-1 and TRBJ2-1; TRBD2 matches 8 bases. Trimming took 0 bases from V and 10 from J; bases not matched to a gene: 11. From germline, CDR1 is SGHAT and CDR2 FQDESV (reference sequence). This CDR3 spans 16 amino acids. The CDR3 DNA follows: TGTGCCAGCAGCTTAGCGTCTGGCCTAGCGGGCTCCGAGCAGTTCTTC. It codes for CASSLASGLAGSEQFF. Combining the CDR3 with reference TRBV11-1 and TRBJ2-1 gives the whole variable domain EAEVAQSPRYKITEKSQAVAFWCDPISGHATLYWYRQILGQGPELLVQFQDESVVDDSQLPKDRFSAERLKGVDSTLKIQPAELGDSAMYLCASSLASGLAGSEQFFGPGTRLTVL.

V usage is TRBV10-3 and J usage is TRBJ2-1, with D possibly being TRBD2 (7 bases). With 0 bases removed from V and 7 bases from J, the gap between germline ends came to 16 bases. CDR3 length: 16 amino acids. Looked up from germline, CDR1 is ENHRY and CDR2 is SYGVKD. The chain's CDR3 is CAISESGGGLDNEQFF. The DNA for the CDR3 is TGTGCCATCAGTGAGTCAGGGGGAGGGCTTGATAATGAGCAGTTCTTC.

The CDR3 DNA reads TGTGCCAGCAGTTTTTTGGGACAGGGATGGGATACGCAGTATTTT. Amino acids: CASSFLGQGWDTQYF. This chain joins TRBV28 and TRBJ2-3, with 9 bases fitting TRBD1. V shed 3 bases, J shed 6 bases, and the junction held 7 bases outside the gene matches. Germline loops: CDR1 MDHEN, CDR2 SYDVKM. The CDR3 has 15 amino acids.

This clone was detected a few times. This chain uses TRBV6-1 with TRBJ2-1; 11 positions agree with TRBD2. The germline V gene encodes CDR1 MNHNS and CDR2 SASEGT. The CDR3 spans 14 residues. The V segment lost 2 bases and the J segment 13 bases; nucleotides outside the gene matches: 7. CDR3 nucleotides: TGTGCCAGCAGTGAACAAACTAGCGGGAGTACCCAGTTCTTC. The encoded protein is CASSEQTSGSTQFF.

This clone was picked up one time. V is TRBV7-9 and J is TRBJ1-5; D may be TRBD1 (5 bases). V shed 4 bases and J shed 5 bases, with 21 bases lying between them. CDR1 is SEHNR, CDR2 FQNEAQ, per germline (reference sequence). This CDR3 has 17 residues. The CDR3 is CASSSGGLVRGHQPQHF. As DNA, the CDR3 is TGTGCCAGCAGCTCTGGGGGACTGGTGAGAGGTCATCAGCCCCAGCATTTT.

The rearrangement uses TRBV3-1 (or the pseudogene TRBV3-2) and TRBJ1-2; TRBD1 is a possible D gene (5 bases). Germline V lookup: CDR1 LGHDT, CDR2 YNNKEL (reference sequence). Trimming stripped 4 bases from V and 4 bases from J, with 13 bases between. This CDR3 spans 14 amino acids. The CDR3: CASSPSGLSYGYTF. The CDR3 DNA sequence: TGTGCCAGCAGCCCGTCGGGACTGAGCTATGGCTACACCTTC.

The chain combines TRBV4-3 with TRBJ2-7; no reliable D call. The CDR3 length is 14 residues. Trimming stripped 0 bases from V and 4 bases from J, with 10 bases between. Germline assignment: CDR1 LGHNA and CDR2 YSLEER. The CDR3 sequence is CASSQELSDYEQYF. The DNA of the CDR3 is TGCGCCAGCAGCCAAGAATTATCAGATTACGAGCAGTACTTC.

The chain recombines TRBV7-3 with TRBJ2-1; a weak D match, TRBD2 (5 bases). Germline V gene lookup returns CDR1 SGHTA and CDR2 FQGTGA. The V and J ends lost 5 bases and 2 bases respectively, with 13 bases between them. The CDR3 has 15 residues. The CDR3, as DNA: TGTGCCAGCAGCGGCAGCGGCGACACCTACAATGAGCAGTTCTTC. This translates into CASSGSGDTYNEQFF.

The CDR3 DNA reads TGTGCCAGCAGCGCACTAGCGGACGAGCAGTACTTC. It specifies CASSALADEQYF. This chain joins TRBV2 and TRBJ2-7, with 8 bases fitting TRBD2. V lost 6 bases and J lost 5; bases outside the gene matches: 3. The CDR3 has 12 residues. Germline CDR1 SNHLY, CDR2 FYNNEI.

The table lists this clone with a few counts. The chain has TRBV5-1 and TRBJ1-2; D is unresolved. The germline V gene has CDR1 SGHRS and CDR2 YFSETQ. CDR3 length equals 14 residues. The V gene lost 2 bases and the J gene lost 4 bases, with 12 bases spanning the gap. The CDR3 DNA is TGCGCCAGCAGCTTTCTACCCGGAGGCTATGGCTACACCTTC. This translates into CASSFLPGGYGYTF.

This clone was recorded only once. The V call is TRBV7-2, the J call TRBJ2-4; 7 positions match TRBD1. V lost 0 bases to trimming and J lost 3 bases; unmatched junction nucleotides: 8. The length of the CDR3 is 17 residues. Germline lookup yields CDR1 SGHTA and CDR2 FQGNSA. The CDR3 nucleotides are TGTGCCAGCAGCTTAGCTGTACAGGGGTTTGGCAAAAACATTCAGTACTTC. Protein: CASSLAVQGFGKNIQYF.

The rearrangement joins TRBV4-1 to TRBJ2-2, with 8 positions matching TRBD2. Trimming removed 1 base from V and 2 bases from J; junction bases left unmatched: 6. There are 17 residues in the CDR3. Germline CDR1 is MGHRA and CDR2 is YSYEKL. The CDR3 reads CASSQVNSGTNTGELFF. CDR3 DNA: TGCGCCAGCAGCCAAGTCAATAGCGGGACCAACACCGGGGAGCTGTTTTTT.